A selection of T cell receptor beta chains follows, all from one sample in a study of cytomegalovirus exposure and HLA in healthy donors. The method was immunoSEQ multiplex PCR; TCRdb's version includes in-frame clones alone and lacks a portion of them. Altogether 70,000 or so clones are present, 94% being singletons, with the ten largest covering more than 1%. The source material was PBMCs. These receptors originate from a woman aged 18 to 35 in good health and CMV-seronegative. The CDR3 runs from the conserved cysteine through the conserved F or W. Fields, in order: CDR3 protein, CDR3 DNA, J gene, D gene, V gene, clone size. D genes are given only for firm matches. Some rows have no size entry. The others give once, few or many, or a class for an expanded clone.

CDR3 protein: CASSVHTPTSGRGETQYF
CDR3 DNA: TGCGCCAGCAGTGTCCATACCCCCACTAGCGGGAGGGGAGAGACCCAGTACTTC
J gene: TRBJ2-5
D gene: TRBD2
V gene: TRBV10-1
clone size: NA

CDR3 protein: CASFRQGVETQYF
CDR3 DNA: TGTGCCAGCTTTCGGCAGGGGGTGGAGACCCAGTACTTC
J gene: TRBJ2-5
D gene: TRBD1
V gene: TRBV6-1
clone size: NA

CDR3 protein: CASRPGLTRYEQYF
CDR3 DNA: TGTGCCAGCAGGCCGGGACTAACGCGTTACGAGCAGTACTTC
J gene: TRBJ2-7
D gene: TRBD2
V gene: TRBV6-6
clone size: NA

CDR3 protein: CASSASETASFYGYTF
CDR3 DNA: TGCGCCAGCAGTGCTTCTGAGACGGCTAGCTTCTATGGCTACACCTTC
J gene: TRBJ1-2
D gene: NA
V gene: TRBV10-2
clone size: NA

CDR3 protein: CASSLESGQETQYF
CDR3 DNA: TGTGCCAGCAGCTTAGAATCCGGGCAAGAGACCCAGTACTTC
J gene: TRBJ2-5
D gene: NA
V gene: TRBV11-2
clone size: NA

CDR3 protein: CASSPRQGFQETQYF
CDR3 DNA: TGTGCCAGCTCACCACGCCAGGGGTTCCAAGAGACCCAGTACTTC
J gene: TRBJ2-5
D gene: NA
V gene: TRBV18
clone size: NA

CDR3 protein: CASSQGDRDGEQYF
CDR3 DNA: TGCGCCAGCAGCCAGGGGGACAGGGATGGCGAGCAGTACTTC
J gene: TRBJ2-7
D gene: TRBD1
V gene: TRBV4-1
clone size: NA

CDR3 protein: CASSPGGGNSYEQYF
CDR3 DNA: TGTGCCAGTAGCCCGGGTGGGGGCAATTCCTACGAGCAGTACTTC
J gene: TRBJ2-7
D gene: NA
V gene: TRBV19
clone size: NA

CDR3 protein: CASSFWLGGETQYF
CDR3 DNA: TGTGCCAGCAGCTTTTGGTTGGGAGGGGAGACCCAGTACTTC
J gene: TRBJ2-5
D gene: TRBD2
V gene: TRBV5-6
clone size: NA

CDR3 protein: CASSLRPGGEETQYF
CDR3 DNA: TGTGCCAGCAGCTTGCGCCCAGGGGGAGAAGAGACCCAGTACTTC
J gene: TRBJ2-5
D gene: TRBD1
V gene: TRBV5-6
clone size: NA

CDR3 protein: CSVEQGSSGANVLTF
CDR3 DNA: TGCAGCGTTGAACAGGGAAGCTCTGGGGCCAACGTCCTGACTTTC
J gene: TRBJ2-6
D gene: NA
V gene: TRBV29-1
clone size: once

CDR3 protein: CASTKTGQGYSPLHF
CDR3 DNA: TGTGCCAGCACCAAAACGGGACAGGGCTATTCACCCCTCCACTTT
J gene: TRBJ1-6
D gene: TRBD1
V gene: TRBV7-9
clone size: NA

CDR3 protein: CASNGQGLAKNIQYF
CDR3 DNA: TGTGCCAGCAACGGACAGGGTTTAGCCAAAAACATTCAGTACTTC
J gene: TRBJ2-4
D gene: TRBD1
V gene: TRBV2
clone size: once

CDR3 protein: CASSGGLLSRDTQYF
CDR3 DNA: TGTGCCAGCAGTGGGGGCCTCCTCTCCCGGGATACGCAGTATTTT
J gene: TRBJ2-3
D gene: NA
V gene: TRBV6-1
clone size: NA

CDR3 protein: CASSLEPNTEAFF
CDR3 DNA: TGTGCCAGCAGTTTAGAGCCGAACACTGAAGCTTTCTTT
J gene: TRBJ1-1
D gene: NA
V gene: TRBV27
clone size: NA

CDR3 protein: CASSFQRTEGNTIYF
CDR3 DNA: TGTGCCAGCAGTTTTCAGCGGACAGAAGGAAACACCATATATTTT
J gene: TRBJ1-3
D gene: NA
V gene: TRBV7-9
clone size: NA

CDR3 protein: CSVDYRMNTEAFF
CDR3 DNA: TGCAGCGTTGATTACAGAATGAACACTGAAGCTTTCTTT
J gene: TRBJ1-1
D gene: NA
V gene: TRBV29-1
clone size: once

CDR3 protein: CASSEVISPDTQYF
CDR3 DNA: TGTGCCAGCAGTGAAGTAATTAGCCCAGATACGCAGTATTTT
J gene: TRBJ2-3
D gene: NA
V gene: TRBV6-1
clone size: NA

CDR3 protein: CASSLGGQDNQPQHF
CDR3 DNA: TGTGCCAGCAGCTTAGGTGGACAGGACAATCAGCCCCAGCATTTT
J gene: TRBJ1-5
D gene: TRBD1
V gene: TRBV7-2
clone size: NA

CDR3 protein: CASSAFTGVETQYF
CDR3 DNA: TGTGCCAGCAGCGCTTTTACAGGGGTAGAGACCCAGTACTTC
J gene: TRBJ2-5
D gene: TRBD1
V gene: TRBV9
clone size: NA

CDR3 protein: CASSRGQGATEAFF
CDR3 DNA: TGTGCCAGTAGTAGGGGACAGGGGGCTACTGAAGCTTTCTTT
J gene: TRBJ1-1
D gene: TRBD1
V gene: TRBV19
clone size: NA

CDR3 protein: CAWRGGANYEQYF
CDR3 DNA: TGTGCCTGGAGGGGGGGGGCTAACTACGAGCAGTACTTC
J gene: TRBJ2-7
D gene: NA
V gene: TRBV30
clone size: NA

CDR3 protein: CASSPGDRVLANTGELFF
CDR3 DNA: TGTGCCAGCAGCCCCGGGGACAGGGTATTGGCGAACACCGGGGAGCTGTTTTTT
J gene: TRBJ2-2
D gene: TRBD1
V gene: TRBV11-3
clone size: NA

CDR3 protein: CASSESDIMNTEAFF
CDR3 DNA: TGTGCCAGCAGCGAGTCGGACATCATGAACACTGAAGCTTTCTTT
J gene: TRBJ1-1
D gene: NA
V gene: TRBV7-9
clone size: NA

CDR3 protein: CASSIPRTLSGNTIYF
CDR3 DNA: TGTGCCAGTAGTATACCCAGGACTCTCTCTGGAAACACCATATATTTT
J gene: TRBJ1-3
D gene: NA
V gene: TRBV19
clone size: NA

CDR3 protein: CASSLAGLQGNEQYF
CDR3 DNA: TGTGCCAGCAGCTTGGCCGGACTCCAAGGCAACGAGCAGTACTTC
J gene: TRBJ2-7
D gene: NA
V gene: TRBV5-4
clone size: NA

CDR3 protein: CASSYSTGNTGELFF
CDR3 DNA: TGTGCCAGCAGTTACTCGACAGGGAACACCGGGGAGCTGTTTTTT
J gene: TRBJ2-2
D gene: NA
V gene: TRBV6-5
clone size: NA

CDR3 protein: CASSLGRATWYSNQPQHF
CDR3 DNA: TGTGCCAGCAGCTTAGGCAGGGCGACATGGTATAGCAATCAGCCCCAGCATTTT
J gene: TRBJ1-5
D gene: NA
V gene: TRBV7-6
clone size: NA

CDR3 protein: CASSVNAGPDGGELFF
CDR3 DNA: TGTGCCAGCAGCGTAAACGCGGGACCCGACGGGGGGGAGCTGTTTTTT
J gene: TRBJ2-2
D gene: NA
V gene: TRBV9
clone size: NA

CDR3 protein: CASSEVGFREQYF
CDR3 DNA: TGTGCCAGCAGTGAAGTCGGGTTTAGGGAGCAGTACTTC
J gene: TRBJ2-7
D gene: NA
V gene: TRBV6-1
clone size: NA

CDR3 protein: CASSYLTGFYGYTF
CDR3 DNA: TGTGCCAGCAGTTACTTGACAGGGTTCTATGGCTACACCTTC
J gene: TRBJ1-2
D gene: TRBD1
V gene: TRBV6-5
clone size: NA

CDR3 protein: CASSLDLSTGYSGNTIYF
CDR3 DNA: TGTGCCAGCAGCTTAGATCTTTCGACAGGGTACTCTGGAAACACCATATATTTT
J gene: TRBJ1-3
D gene: TRBD1
V gene: TRBV11-3
clone size: NA

CDR3 protein: CASSLRLAGAGDEQFF
CDR3 DNA: TGTGCCAGCAGCTTAAGACTAGCGGGAGCGGGCGATGAGCAGTTCTTC
J gene: TRBJ2-1
D gene: TRBD2
V gene: TRBV7-6
clone size: NA

CDR3 protein: CATSSSAGDDETQYF
CDR3 DNA: TGTGCCACCAGCAGTTCAGCGGGGGACGATGAGACCCAGTACTTC
J gene: TRBJ2-5
D gene: TRBD2
V gene: TRBV15
clone size: NA

CDR3 protein: CASSLTPGTSNSEQYF
CDR3 DNA: TGCGCCAGCAGTCTCACCCCCGGGACTAGCAATAGCGAGCAGTACTTC
J gene: TRBJ2-7
D gene: TRBD2
V gene: TRBV4-1
clone size: NA